This TCR beta chain was sequenced in a study of T cells after yellow fever vaccination. Study information: Preparation of the low-cell-number fractions used SMART-Seq v4 Ultra Low Input.

V lost 4 bases and J 6 bases, leaving 17 bases between the germline ends. The CDR3 runs 15 residues. Germline CDR1 and CDR2: LGHDT and YNNKEL (reference sequence). Making TCR cDNA involved 5'RACE template switching, which added UMIs and a universal primer site. TCRdb re-called the 5' RACE reads through MiXCR, storing one row per CDR3 protein. The data show 400,000 or so distinct CDR3 sequences, 6% to 8% seen once. As concerns this clonotype: Its antigen is undetermined.

Broader study findings: The secondary response showed a weaker magnitude and a faster peak, day 5 versus 15. Across the CD4 and CD8 compartments, a small share of clonotypes was present in both.

This sample comprised PBMCs, obtained 5 days after the yellow fever booster vaccination. The chain uses TRBV3-1 and TRBJ2-3; TRBD2 might be the D (5 bases). This TCR derives from a man aged 25 to 45 who received the YFV17D yellow fever vaccine. Here the CDR3 DNA reads TGTGCCAGCAGCCGCCTAGGAGGCGGCGTTGATACGCAGTATTTT. Encoded protein: CASSRLGGGVDTQYF.